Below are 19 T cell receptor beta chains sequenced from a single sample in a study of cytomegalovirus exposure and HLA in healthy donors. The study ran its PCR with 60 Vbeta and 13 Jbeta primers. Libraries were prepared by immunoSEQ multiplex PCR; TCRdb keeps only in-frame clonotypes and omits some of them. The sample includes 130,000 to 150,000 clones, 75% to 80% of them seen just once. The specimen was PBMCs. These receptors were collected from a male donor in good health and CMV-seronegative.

Here the CDR3 DNA reads TGTGCCAGCAGCTTACCGGCGAGGGAGCAGTACTTC. It yields the protein CASSLPAREQYF. This rearrangement joins TRBV7-2 to TRBJ2-7; D not certain. V gave up 2 bases and J gave up 7 bases, with 9 bases separating them. The germline CDR1 and CDR2 sequences are SGHTA and FQGNSA. The CDR3 length is 12 residues.

DNA for the CDR3: TGTGCCACCTCGGCGGGTGCTGACTATGGCTACACCTTC. This sequence encodes CATSAGADYGYTF. The genes are TRBV11-3 and TRBJ1-2; no firm D call. Trimming pared 10 bases from V and 3 bases from J, leaving 15 bases between. Per germline, CDR1 SGHNT and CDR2 YENEEA. The CDR3 sequence is 13 residues long. The whole variable domain, filled in from reference TRBV11-3 and TRBJ1-2, reads EAGVVQSPRYKIIEKKQPVAFWCNPISGHNTLYWYLQNLGQGPELLIRYENEEAVDDSQLPKDRFSAERLKGVDSTLKIQPAELGDSAVYLCATSAGADYGYTFGSGTRLTVV.

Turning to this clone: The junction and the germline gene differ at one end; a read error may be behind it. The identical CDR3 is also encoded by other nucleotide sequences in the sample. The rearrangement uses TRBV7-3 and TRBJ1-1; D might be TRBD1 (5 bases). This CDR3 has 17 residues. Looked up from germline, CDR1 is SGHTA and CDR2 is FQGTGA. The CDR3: CASSFPIRDFKNTEAFF. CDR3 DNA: TGTGCCAGCAGCTTCCCCATCAGGGATTTTAAGAACACTGAGGCTTTCTTT.

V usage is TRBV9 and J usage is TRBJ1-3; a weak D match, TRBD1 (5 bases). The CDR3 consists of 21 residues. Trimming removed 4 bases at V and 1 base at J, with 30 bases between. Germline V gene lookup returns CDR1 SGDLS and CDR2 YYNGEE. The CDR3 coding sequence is TGTGCCAGCAGCCCCAGGGCGTTGGGGGGTACGGGGCCGATGTCTGGAAACACCATATATTTT. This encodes CASSPRALGGTGPMSGNTIYF.

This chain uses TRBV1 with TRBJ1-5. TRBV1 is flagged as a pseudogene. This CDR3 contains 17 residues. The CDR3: CTSSQDVTGVSNQPQHF. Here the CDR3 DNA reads TGCACCAGCAGCCAAGATGTTACCGGAGTTAGCAATCAGCCCCAGCATTTT.

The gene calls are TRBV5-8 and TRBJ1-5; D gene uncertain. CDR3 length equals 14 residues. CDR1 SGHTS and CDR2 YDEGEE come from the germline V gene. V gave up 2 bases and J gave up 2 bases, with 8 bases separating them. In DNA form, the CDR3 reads TGTGCCAGCAGCTTTTTGTCCGGCAATCAGCCCCAGCATTTT. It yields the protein CASSFLSGNQPQHF.

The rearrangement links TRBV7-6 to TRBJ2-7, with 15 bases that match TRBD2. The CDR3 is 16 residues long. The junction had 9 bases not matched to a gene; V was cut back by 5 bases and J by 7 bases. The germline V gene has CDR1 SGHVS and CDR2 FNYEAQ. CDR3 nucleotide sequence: TGTGCCAGCAGCAGAGGACTAGCGGGGGGGGGTTTTGAGCAGTACTTC. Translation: CASSRGLAGGGFEQYF.

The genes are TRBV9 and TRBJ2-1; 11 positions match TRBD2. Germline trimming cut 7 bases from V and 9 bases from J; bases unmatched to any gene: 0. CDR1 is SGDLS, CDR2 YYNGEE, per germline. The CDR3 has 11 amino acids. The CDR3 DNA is TGTGCCAGCGGGACTAGCGGTGAGCAGTTCTTC. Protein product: CASGTSGEQFF.

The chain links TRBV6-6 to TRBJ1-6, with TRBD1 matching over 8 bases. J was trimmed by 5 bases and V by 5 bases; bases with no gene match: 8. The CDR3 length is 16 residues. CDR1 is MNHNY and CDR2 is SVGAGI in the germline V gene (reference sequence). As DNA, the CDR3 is TGTGCCAGCAGTGGTTCCCGGACAGGGAATAATTCACCCCTCCACTTT. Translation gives CASSGSRTGNNSPLHF.

CDR3 nucleotides: TGTGCCAGCAGCCGGGACGGGTCTAGCGAAGAGACCCAGTACTTC. As protein: CASSRDGSSEETQYF. The chain is built from TRBV11-2 and TRBJ2-5; tentatively, D is TRBD2 (6 bases). Trimming took 5 bases from V and 3 from J, leaving 16 bases between them. The CDR3 length is 15 residues. In germline, CDR1 is SGHAT, CDR2 FQNNGV.

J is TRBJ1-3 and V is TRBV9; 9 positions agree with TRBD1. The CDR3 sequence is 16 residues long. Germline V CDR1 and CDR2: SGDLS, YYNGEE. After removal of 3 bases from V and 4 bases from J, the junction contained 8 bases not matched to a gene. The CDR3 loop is CASSEGDRVYGNTIYF. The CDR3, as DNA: TGTGCCAGCAGCGAGGGGGACAGGGTGTACGGAAACACCATATATTTT.

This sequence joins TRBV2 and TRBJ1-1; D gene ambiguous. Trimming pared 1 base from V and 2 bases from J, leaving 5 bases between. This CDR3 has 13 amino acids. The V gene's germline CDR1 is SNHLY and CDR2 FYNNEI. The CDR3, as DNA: TGTGCCAGCAGTGAAGAACAAAACACTGAAGCTTTCTTT. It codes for CASSEEQNTEAFF. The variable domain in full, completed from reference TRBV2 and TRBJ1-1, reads EPEVTQTPSHQVTQMGQEVILRCVPISNHLYFYWYRQILGQKVEFLVSFYNNEISEKSEIFDDQFSVERPDGSNFTLKIRSTKLEDSAMYFCASSEEQNTEAFFGQGTRLTVV.

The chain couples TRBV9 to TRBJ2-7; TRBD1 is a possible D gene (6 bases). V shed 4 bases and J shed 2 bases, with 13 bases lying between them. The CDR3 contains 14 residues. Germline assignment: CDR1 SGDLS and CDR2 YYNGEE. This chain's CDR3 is CASSPAGAAYEQYF. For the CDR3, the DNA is TGTGCCAGCAGCCCAGCAGGGGCCGCCTACGAGCAGTACTTC.

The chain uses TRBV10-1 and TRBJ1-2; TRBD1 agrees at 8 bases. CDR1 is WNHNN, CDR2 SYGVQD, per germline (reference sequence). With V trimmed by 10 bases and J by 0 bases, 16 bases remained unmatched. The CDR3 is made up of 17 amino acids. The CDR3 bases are TGCGCCACAAACACCGACAGGGGTGCTAAAACTAACTATGGCTACACCTTC. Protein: CATNTDRGAKTNYGYTF.

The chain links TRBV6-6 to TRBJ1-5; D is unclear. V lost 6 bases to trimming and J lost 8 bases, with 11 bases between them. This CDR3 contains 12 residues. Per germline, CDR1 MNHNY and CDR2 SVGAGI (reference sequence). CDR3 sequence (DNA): TGTGCCAGCAGCCCCCTCTCCGAGCCCCAGCATTTT. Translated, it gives CASSPLSEPQHF.

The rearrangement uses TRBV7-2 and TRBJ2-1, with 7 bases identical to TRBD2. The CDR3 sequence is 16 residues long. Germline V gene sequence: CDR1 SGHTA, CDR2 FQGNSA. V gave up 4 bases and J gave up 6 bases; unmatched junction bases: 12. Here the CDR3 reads CASSSPGTTRGNEQFF. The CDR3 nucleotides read TGTGCCAGCAGCTCCCCTGGGACTACCCGCGGCAATGAGCAGTTCTTC.

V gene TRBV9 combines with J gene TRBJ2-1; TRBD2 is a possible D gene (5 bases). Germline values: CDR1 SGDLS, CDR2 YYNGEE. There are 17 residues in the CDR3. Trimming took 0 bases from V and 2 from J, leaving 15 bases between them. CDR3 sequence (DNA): TGTGCCAGCAGCGTAGCGATAAGTAGCGCAACCTACAATGAGCAGTTCTTC. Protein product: CASSVAISSATYNEQFF.

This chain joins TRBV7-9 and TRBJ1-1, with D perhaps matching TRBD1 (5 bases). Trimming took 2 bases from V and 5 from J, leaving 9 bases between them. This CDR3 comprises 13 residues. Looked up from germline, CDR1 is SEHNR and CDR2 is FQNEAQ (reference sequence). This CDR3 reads CASSLTGGTEAFF. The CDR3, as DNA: TGTGCCAGCAGCTTAACGGGGGGTACTGAAGCTTTCTTT.

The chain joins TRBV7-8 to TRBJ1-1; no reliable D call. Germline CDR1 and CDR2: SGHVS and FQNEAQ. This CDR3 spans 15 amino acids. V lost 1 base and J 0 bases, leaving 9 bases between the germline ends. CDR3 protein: CASSLDVHMNTEAFF. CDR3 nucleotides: TGTGCCAGCAGCTTAGATGTACATATGAACACTGAAGCTTTCTTT. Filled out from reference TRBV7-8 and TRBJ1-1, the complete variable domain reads GAGVSQSPRYKVAKRGQDVALRCDPISGHVSLFWYQQALGQGPEFLTYFQNEAQLDKSGLPSDRFFAERPEGSVSTLKIQRTQQEDSAVYLCASSLDVHMNTEAFFGQGTRLTVV.